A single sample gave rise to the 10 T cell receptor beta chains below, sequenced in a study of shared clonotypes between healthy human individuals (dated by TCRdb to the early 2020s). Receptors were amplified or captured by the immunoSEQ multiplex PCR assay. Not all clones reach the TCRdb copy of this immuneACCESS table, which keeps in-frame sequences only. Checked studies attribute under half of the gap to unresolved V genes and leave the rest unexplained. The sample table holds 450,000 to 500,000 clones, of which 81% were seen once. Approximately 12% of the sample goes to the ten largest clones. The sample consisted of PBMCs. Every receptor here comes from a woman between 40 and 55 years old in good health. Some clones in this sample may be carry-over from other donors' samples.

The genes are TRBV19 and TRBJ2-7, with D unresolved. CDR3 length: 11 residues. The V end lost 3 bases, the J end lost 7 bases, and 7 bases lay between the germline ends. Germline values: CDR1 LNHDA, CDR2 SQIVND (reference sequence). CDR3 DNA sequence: TGTGCCAGTAGTATGGGGTTTGAGCAGTACTTC. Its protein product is CASSMGFEQYF.

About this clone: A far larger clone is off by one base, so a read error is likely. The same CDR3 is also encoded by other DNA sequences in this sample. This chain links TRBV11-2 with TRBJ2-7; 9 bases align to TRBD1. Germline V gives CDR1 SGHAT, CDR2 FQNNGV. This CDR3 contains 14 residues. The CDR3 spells CASSLRTGDGEQYF. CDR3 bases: TGTGCCAGCAGCCTCAGGACAGGGGACGGCGAGCAGTACTTT.

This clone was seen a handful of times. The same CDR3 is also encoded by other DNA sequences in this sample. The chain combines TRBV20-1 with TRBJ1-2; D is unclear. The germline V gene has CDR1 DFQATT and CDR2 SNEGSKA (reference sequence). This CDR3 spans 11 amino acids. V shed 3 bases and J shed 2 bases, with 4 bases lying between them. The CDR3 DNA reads TGCAGTGCTAGTCCCAACTATGGCTACACCTTC. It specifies CSASPNYGYTF.

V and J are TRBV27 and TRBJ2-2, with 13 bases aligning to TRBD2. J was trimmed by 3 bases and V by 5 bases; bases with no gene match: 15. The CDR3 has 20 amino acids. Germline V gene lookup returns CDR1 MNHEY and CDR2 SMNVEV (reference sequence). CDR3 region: CASSRRLAGGPTGDTGELFF. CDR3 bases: TGTGCCAGCAGTCGAAGACTAGCGGGAGGCCCTACCGGGGACACCGGGGAGCTGTTTTTT.

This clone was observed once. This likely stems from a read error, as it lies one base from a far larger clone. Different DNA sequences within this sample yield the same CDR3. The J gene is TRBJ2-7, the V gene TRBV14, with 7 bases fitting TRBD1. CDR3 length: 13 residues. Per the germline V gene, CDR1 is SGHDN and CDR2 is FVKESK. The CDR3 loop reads CASSQELGDSQYF. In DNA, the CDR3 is TGTGCCAGCAGCCAAGAATTAGGGGACAGCCAGTATTTC.

Here the CDR3 reads CASSFGQAPYEQYF. CDR3 nucleotide sequence: TGTGCCAGCAGTTTCGGCCAGGCACCCTACGAGCAGTACTTC. The V call is TRBV27, the J call TRBJ2-7; no clear D gene. The V gene lost 3 bases and the J gene lost 2 bases, with 11 bases spanning the gap. The germline CDR1 and CDR2 sequences are MNHEY and SMNVEV (reference sequence). This CDR3 contains 14 residues.

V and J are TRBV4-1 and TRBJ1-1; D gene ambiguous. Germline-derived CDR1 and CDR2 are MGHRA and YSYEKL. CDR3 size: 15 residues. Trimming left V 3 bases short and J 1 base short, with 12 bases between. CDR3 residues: CASSHRGLENTEAFF. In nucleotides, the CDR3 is TGCGCCAGCAGCCACCGGGGTTTGGAGAACACTGAAGCTTTCTTT.

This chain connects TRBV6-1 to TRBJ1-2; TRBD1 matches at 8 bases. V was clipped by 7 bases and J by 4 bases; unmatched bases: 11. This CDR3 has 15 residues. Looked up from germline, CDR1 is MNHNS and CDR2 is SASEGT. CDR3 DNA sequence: TGTGCCAGCACCCCGGACAGGGTAATTCTCTATGGCTACACCTTC. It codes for CASTPDRVILYGYTF.

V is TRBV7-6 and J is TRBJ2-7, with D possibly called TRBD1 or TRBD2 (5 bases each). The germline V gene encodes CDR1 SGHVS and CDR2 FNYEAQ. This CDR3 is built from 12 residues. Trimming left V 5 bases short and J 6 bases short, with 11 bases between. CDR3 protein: CASSREGIEQYF. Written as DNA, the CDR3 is TGTGCCAGCAGCCGTGAGGGGATCGAGCAGTACTTC.

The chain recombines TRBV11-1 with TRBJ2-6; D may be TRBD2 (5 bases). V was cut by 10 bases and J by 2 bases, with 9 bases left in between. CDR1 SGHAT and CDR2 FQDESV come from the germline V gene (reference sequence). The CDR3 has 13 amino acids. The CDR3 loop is CATGLPGANVLTF. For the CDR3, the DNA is TGTGCCACCGGACTCCCTGGGGCCAACGTCCTGACTTTC.